Each of the 9 T cell receptor beta chains below was sequenced from the same sample in a study of blood T cell repertoires in COVID-19. Clones were sequenced by immunoSEQ multiplex PCR, and TCRdb holds only the in-frame ones, with some missing. In the table there are fewer than 200,000 clones, over 70% of which are singletons. The sequenced sample was PBMCs or T cells enriched from blood (not recorded which). These receptors came from a middle-aged woman with acute COVID-19.

The sample holds a few counts of this clone. V gene TRBV19 combines with J gene TRBJ2-5; D is perhaps TRBD2 (5 bases). The CDR3 covers 15 residues. Germline V gene sequence: CDR1 LNHDA, CDR2 SQIVND (reference sequence). V gave up 2 bases and J gave up 1 base, with 11 bases separating them. Here the CDR3 DNA reads TGTGCCAGTAGTATAATCAGCGGACCCCAAGAGACCCAGTACTTC. Residues: CASSIISGPQETQYF.

V is TRBV5-6 and J is TRBJ1-2; 7 nucleotides align to TRBD1. The trim removed 0 bases at V and 8 bases at J, leaving 7 bases unmatched. This CDR3 region has 14 residues. Per the germline V gene, CDR1 is SGHDT and CDR2 is YYEEEE. The CDR3 region is CASSLGQGGRGYTF. The DNA of the CDR3 is TGTGCCAGCAGCTTGGGGCAGGGGGGCCGAGGCTACACCTTC.

The chain joins TRBV19 to TRBJ2-7; TRBD1 matches 9 bases. This CDR3 is 16 amino acids long. Germline values: CDR1 LNHDA, CDR2 SQIVND (reference sequence). Trimming took 4 bases from V and 0 from J; bases not matched to a gene: 7. The CDR3 reads CASSRGPTGGSYEQYF. In DNA form, the CDR3 reads TGTGCCAGTAGTAGGGGCCCGACAGGGGGCTCCTACGAGCAGTACTTC. Together with reference TRBV19 and TRBJ2-7, the CDR3 gives the full variable domain: DGGITQSPKYLFRKEGQNVTLSCEQNLNHDAMYWYRQDPGQGLRLIYYSQIVNDFQKGDIAEGYSVSREKKESFPLTVTSAQKNPTAFYLCASSRGPTGGSYEQYFGPGTRLTVT.

J is TRBJ2-5 and V is TRBV5-1, with D perhaps matching TRBD1 (7 bases). Trimming shortened V by 3 bases and J by 5 bases, and 17 bases separated the two germline ends. This CDR3 is built from 15 residues. The germline V gene encodes CDR1 SGHRS and CDR2 YFSETQ. The CDR3: CASSSRTGGGETQYF. The CDR3 DNA reads as TGCGCCAGCAGCTCCCGGACAGGAGGAGGGGAGACCCAGTACTTC.

V is TRBV11-1 and J is TRBJ2-1; 11 nucleotides agree with TRBD1. The CDR3 spans 15 residues. Germline V gene lookup returns CDR1 SGHAT and CDR2 FQDESV (reference sequence). Losses at the gene ends were 6 bases for V and 4 bases for J; bases not matched to a gene: 5. CDR3 loop: CASRLGDRGYNEQFF. Here the CDR3 DNA reads TGTGCCAGCAGGTTGGGGGACAGGGGGTACAATGAGCAGTTCTTC.

The chain is built from TRBV10-2 and TRBJ2-6, with D possibly matching TRBD2 (6 bases). The CDR3 consists of 18 residues. V was shortened by 8 bases and J by 4 bases, with 24 bases between the two germline ends. Per the germline V gene, CDR1 is WSHSY and CDR2 is SAAADI. This CDR3 reads CASGGADFQESGANVLTF. The CDR3 region has the DNA TGCGCCAGCGGCGGGGCTGACTTCCAAGAGTCAGGGGCCAACGTCCTGACTTTC.

The chain combines TRBV4-1 with TRBJ2-5; 9 bases agree with TRBD1. The CDR3 consists of 16 residues. Per germline, CDR1 MGHRA and CDR2 YSYEKL. V lost 0 bases and J lost 6; bases outside the gene matches: 8. CDR3 nucleotides: TGCGCCAGCAGCCAAGATATAGGGACAGGGAGGAAGACCCAGTACTTC. Protein product: CASSQDIGTGRKTQYF.

The V gene is TRBV18, the J gene TRBJ1-2; possible D gene TRBD1, 6 bases. Germline lookup yields CDR1 KGHSH and CDR2 LQKENI. V was pared by 4 bases and J by 6 bases, with 12 bases between. The CDR3 spans 13 residues. The CDR3 DNA reads TGTGCCAGCTCACGCGTAAACAGGGATGGCTACACCTTC. This codes for CASSRVNRDGYTF.

The count of this clone is one. This rearrangement joins TRBV5-1 to TRBJ1-1, with 7 nucleotides matching TRBD1. After removal of 5 bases from V and 3 bases from J, the junction contained 7 bases not matched to a gene. The CDR3 totals 14 residues. CDR1 is SGHRS and CDR2 is YFSETQ in the germline V gene. CDR3 in amino acids: CASRTGSLDTEAFF. The CDR3 DNA reads TGCGCCAGCAGGACAGGGTCTTTGGACACTGAAGCTTTCTTT.